The source of this TCR beta chain is a study of blood T cell repertoires in COVID-19. In the study's own analysis: Quantification of nucleated cells was approximated via reference gene primer amplification. Some clones are missing from TCRdb's copy, which holds only in-frame ones; the method was immunoSEQ multiplex PCR. V, J and clone size were drawn from that table, and D and trimming were deduced from the DNA. Of 220,000 or so clones in the sample, 75% to 90% were seen once. J gave up 4 bases and V 6 bases, and 0 bases lay outside the gene matches. The CDR3 runs 12 residues. CDR1 and CDR2 (germline): SQVTM, ANQGSEA.

J is TRBJ2-2 and V is TRBV29-1; TRBD1 agrees at 9 bases. This TCR was recovered from a man in his sixties who had recovered from COVID-19. Sequenced sample: peripheral blood. CDR3 bases: TGCAGCGTGACAGGGGGCACCGGGGAGCTGTTTTTT. Its protein product is CSVTGGTGELFF.